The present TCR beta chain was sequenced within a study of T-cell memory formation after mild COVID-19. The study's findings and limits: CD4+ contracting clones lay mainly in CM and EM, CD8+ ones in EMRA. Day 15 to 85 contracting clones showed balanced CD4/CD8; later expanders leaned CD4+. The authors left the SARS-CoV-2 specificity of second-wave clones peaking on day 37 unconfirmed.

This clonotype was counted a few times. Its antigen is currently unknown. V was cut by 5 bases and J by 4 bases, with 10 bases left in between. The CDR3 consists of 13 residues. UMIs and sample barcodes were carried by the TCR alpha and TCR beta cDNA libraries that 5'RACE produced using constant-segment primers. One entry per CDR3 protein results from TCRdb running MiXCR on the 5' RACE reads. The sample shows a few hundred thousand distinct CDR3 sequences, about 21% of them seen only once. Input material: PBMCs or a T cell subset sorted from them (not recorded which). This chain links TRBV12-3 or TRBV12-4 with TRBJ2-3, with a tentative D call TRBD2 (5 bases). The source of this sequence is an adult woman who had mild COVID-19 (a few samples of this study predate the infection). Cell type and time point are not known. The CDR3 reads CASSPDSADTQYF. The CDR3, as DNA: TGTGCCAGCAGTCCGGACTCAGCAGATACGCAGTATTTT.